This T cell receptor beta chain was profiled in a study of blood T cell repertoires in COVID-19. In the study overall: Collection of acute and convalescent COVID-19 samples took place in the United States, Italy and Spain. Nucleic acid was either cDNA or gDNA, and it came from T cells, B-cell-depleted T cells, or PBMCs.

This clone has a single count. The germline gives CDR1 SGHRS, CDR2 YFSETQ. V shed 7 bases and J 2 bases; nucleotides not matched to a gene: 7. This CDR3 is built from 14 residues. In the original analysis: Using reference gene primer amplification, nucleated cell counts were estimated. The repertoire was sequenced with immunoSEQ multiplex PCR; TCRdb's copy has only in-frame clones and lacks some. That table gives V, J and clone size, and the DNA gave D and trimming. This table has approximately 90,000 clones, roughly 87% appearing once. The specimen was peripheral blood. The receptor was isolated from a man in his sixties with acute or convalescent COVID-19. The chain carries TRBV5-1 and TRBJ2-5, with TRBD1 matching 8 bases. CDR3 sequence: CASGQGSRQETQYF. The CDR3 DNA is TGCGCCAGCGGACAGGGTTCGAGGCAAGAGACCCAGTACTTC.